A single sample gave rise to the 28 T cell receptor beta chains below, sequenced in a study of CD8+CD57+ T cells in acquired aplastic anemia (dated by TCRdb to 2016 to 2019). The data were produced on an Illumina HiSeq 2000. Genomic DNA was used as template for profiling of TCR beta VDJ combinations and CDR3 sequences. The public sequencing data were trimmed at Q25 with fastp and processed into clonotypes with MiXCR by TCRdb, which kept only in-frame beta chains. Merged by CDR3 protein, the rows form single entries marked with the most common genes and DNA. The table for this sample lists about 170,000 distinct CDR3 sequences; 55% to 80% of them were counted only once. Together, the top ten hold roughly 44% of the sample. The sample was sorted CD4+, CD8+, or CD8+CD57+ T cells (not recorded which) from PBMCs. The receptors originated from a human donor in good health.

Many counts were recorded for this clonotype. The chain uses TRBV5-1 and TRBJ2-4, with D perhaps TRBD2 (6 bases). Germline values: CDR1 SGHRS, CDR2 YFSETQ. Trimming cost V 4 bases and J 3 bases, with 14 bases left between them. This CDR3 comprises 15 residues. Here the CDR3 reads CASSEPGLLKNIQYF. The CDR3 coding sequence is TGCGCCAGCAGCGAACCGGGACTGCTCAAAAACATTCAGTACTTC.

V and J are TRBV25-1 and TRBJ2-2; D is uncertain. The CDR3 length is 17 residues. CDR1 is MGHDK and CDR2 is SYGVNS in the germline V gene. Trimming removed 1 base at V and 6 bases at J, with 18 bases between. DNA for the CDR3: TGTGCCAGCAGTGAATTCCGCTCGGCCTTGAAGTCCGGGGAGCTGTTTTTT. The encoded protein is CASSEFRSALKSGELFF.

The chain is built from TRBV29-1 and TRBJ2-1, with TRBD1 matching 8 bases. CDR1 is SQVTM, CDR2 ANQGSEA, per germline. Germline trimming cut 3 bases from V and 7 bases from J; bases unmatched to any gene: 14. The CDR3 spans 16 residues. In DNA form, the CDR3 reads TGCAGCGTTGAGACTCCCGGACAGGGTTTTGGTAATGAGCAGTTCTTC. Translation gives CSVETPGQGFGNEQFF.

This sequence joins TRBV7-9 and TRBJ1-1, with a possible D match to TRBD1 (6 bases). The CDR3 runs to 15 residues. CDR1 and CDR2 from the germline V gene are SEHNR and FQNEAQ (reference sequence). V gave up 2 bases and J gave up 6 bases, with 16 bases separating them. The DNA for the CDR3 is TGTGCCAGCAGCTTAAATGCAGGGGCCTCCGCTGAAGCTTTCTTT. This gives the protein CASSLNAGASAEAFF. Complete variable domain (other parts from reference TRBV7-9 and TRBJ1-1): DTGVSQNPRHKITKRGQNVTFRCDPISEHNRLYWYRQTLGQGPEFLTYFQNEAQLEKSRLLSDRFSAERPKGSFSTLEIQRTEQGDSAMYLCASSLNAGASAEAFFGQGTRLTVV.

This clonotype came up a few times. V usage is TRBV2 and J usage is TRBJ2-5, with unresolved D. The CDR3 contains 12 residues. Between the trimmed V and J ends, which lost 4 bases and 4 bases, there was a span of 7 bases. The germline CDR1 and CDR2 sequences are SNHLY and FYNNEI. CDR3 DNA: TGTGCCAGCAGTGTCCGCGGAGAGACCCAGTACTTC. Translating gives CASSVRGETQYF.

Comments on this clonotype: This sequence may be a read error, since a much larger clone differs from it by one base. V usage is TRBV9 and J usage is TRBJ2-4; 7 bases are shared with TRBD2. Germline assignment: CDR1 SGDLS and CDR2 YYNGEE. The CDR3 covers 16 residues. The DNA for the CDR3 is TGTGCCAGCAGCGTAGATCCGGGAGGTACCAAAGACATTCAGTACTTC. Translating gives CASSVDPGGTKDIQYF.

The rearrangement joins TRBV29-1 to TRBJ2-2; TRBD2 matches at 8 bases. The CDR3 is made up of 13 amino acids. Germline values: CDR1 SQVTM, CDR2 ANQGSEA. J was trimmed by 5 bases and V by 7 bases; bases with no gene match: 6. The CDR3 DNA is TGCAGCGCGGGGGGGCGCGGGACCGGGGAGCTGTTTTTT. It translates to CSAGGRGTGELFF.

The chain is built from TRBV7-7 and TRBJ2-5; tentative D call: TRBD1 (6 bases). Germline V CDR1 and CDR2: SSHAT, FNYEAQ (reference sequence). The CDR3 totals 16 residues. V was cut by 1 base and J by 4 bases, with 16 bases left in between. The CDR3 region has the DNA TGTGCCAGCAGCTTAGGAAGACAGGTTCGAGGAGAGACCCAGTACTTC. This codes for CASSLGRQVRGETQYF.

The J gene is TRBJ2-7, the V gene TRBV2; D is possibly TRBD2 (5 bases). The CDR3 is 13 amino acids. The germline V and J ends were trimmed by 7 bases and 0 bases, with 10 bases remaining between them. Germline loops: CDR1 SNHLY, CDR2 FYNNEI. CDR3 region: CASTPGLSYEQYF. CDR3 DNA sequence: TGTGCCAGCACCCCAGGACTCTCCTACGAGCAGTACTTC.

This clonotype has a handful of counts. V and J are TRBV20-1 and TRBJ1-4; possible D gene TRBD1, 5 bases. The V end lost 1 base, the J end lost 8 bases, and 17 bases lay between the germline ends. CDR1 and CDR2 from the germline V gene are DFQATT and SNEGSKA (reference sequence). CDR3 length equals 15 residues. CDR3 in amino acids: CSARARGGVEEKLFF. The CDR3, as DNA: TGCAGTGCTAGAGCCCGCGGGGGGGTGGAGGAAAAACTGTTTTTT.

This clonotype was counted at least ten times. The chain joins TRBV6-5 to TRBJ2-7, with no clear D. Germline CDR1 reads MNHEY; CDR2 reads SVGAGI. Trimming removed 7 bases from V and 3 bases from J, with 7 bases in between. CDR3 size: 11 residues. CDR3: CASTLGYEQYF. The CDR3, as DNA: TGTGCCAGCACCCTAGGCTACGAGCAGTACTTC.

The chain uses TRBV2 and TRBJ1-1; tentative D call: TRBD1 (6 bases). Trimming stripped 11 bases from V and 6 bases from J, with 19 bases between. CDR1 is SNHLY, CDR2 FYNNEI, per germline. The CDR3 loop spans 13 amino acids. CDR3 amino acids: CAARRGHSSEAFF. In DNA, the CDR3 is TGTGCCGCTAGACGGGGACATAGTTCTGAAGCTTTCTTT. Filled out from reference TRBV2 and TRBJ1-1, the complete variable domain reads EPEVTQTPSHQVTQMGQEVILRCVPISNHLYFYWYRQILGQKVEFLVSFYNNEISEKSEIFDDQFSVERPDGSNFTLKIRSTKLEDSAMYFCAARRGHSSEAFFGQGTRLTVV.

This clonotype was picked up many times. CDR3 in DNA: TGTGCCAGCAGCCAAGAAACAGGGGGCGCGGAGACCCAGTACTTC. Its protein product is CASSQETGGAETQYF. The chain uses TRBV4-2 and TRBJ2-5; 9 bases agree with TRBD1. This CDR3 comprises 15 residues. CDR1 is LGHNA and CDR2 is YNFKEQ in the germline V gene. V shed 0 bases, J shed 5 bases, and the junction held 4 bases outside the gene matches.

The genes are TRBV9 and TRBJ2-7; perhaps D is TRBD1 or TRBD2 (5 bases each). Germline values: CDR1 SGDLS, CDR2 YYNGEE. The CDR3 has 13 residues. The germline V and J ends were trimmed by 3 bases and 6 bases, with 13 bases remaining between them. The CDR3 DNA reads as TGTGCCAGCAGCGACGGGACGGTCCGCGAGCAGTACTTC. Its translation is CASSDGTVREQYF. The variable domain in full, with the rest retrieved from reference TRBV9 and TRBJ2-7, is DSGVTQTPKHLITATGQRVTLRCSPRSGDLSVYWYQQSLDQGLQFLIQYYNGEERAKGNILERFSAQQFPDLHSELNLSSLELGDSALYFCASSDGTVREQYFGPGTRLTVT.

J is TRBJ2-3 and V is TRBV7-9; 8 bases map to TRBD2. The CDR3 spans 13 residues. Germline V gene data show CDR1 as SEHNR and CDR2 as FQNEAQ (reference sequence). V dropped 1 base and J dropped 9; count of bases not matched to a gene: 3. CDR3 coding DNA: TGTGCCAGCAGCTTAGTCGGACTAGCAACGCAGTATTTT. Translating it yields CASSLVGLATQYF. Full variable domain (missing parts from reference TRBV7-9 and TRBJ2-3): DTGVSQNPRHKITKRGQNVTFRCDPISEHNRLYWYRQTLGQGPEFLTYFQNEAQLEKSRLLSDRFSAERPKGSFSTLEIQRTEQGDSAMYLCASSLVGLATQYFGPGTRLTVL.

CDR3 sequence reads: CASSRGRISGANVLTF. The CDR3 DNA reads as TGTGCCAGTAGTAGGGGCCGGATCTCTGGGGCCAACGTCCTGACTTTC. This chain uses TRBV19 with TRBJ2-6; a possible D gene is TRBD1 (5 bases). Looked up from germline, CDR1 is LNHDA and CDR2 is SQIVND (reference sequence). The V end was cut by 4 bases, the J end by 0 bases, with 10 bases between. The CDR3 runs 16 residues.

CDR3 DNA sequence: TGTGCCAGCAGCTTCGAAGGGGGGGCCTGCAATGAGCAGTTCTTC. Amino acids: CASSFEGGACNEQFF. V is TRBV11-2 and J is TRBJ2-1, with D tentatively TRBD2 (7 bases). The V gene lost 3 bases and the J gene lost 6 bases, with 15 bases spanning the gap. The CDR3 has 15 amino acids. Germline V gene data show CDR1 as SGHAT and CDR2 as FQNNGV.

CDR3 amino acids: CSGREVSGDYEQYF. The CDR3 DNA reads TGCAGTGGTCGTGAGGTTAGCGGGGACTACGAGCAGTACTTC. The rearrangement uses TRBV20-1 and TRBJ2-7; 8 nucleotides line up with TRBD2. CDR1 DFQATT and CDR2 SNEGSKA come from the germline V gene (reference sequence). Trimming at V came to 7 bases and at J to 3 bases, leaving 11 bases not matched to a gene. The CDR3 has 14 residues.

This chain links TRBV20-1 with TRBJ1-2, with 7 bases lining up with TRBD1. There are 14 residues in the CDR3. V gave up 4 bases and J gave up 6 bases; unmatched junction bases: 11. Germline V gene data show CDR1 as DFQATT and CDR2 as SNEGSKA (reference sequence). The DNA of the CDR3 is TGCAGTGCTAAGACAGGGTTTTATGAGAATGGCTACACCTTC. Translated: CSAKTGFYENGYTF.

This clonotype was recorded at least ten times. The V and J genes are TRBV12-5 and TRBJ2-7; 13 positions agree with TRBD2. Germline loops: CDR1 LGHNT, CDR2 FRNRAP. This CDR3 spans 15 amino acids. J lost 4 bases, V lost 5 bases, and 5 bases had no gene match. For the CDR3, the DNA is TGTGCTAGTGGTCTCCTGACTAGCGGGAGGTACGAGCAGTACTTC. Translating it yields CASGLLTSGRYEQYF.

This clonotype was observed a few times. CDR3 sequence: CASSLIRGPSPYYGYTF. CDR3 DNA: TGTGCCAGCAGCCTAATCAGGGGGCCTTCGCCTTACTATGGCTACACCTTC. The chain is built from TRBV11-3 and TRBJ1-2; the match to TRBD1 covers 8 bases. The V segment lost 5 bases and the J segment 3 bases; nucleotides outside the gene matches: 14. The CDR3 contains 17 residues. Germline CDR1 reads SGHNT; CDR2 reads YENEEA.

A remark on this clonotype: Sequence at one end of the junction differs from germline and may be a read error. In DNA, the CDR3 is TGTGCCAGCAGTTTATTAGGGACAGGGGTCTACGAGCGGTACTTC. This encodes CASSLLGTGVYERYF. The genes are TRBV7-9 and TRBJ2-7, with TRBD1 identical over 10 bases. Germline loops: CDR1 SEHNR, CDR2 FQNEAQ (reference sequence). This CDR3 is built from 15 residues.

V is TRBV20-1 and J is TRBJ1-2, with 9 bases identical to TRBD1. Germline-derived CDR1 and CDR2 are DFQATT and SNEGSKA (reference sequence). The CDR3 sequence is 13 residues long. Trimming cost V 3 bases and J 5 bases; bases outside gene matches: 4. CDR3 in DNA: TGCAGTGCTAGGTGGGACAGGGATTATGGCTACACCTTC. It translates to CSARWDRDYGYTF.

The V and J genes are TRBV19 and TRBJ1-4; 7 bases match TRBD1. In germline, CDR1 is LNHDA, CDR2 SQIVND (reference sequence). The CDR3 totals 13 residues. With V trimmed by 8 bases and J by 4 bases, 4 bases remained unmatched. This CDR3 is CASGTVINEKLFF. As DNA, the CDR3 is TGTGCCAGTGGGACAGTTATTAATGAAAAACTGTTTTTT.

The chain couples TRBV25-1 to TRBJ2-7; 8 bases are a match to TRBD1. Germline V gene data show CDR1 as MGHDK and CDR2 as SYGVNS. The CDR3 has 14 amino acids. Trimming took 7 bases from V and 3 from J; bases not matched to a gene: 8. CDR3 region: CASTKSGGYYEQYF. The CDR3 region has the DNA TGTGCCAGCACTAAATCAGGGGGCTACTACGAGCAGTACTTC.

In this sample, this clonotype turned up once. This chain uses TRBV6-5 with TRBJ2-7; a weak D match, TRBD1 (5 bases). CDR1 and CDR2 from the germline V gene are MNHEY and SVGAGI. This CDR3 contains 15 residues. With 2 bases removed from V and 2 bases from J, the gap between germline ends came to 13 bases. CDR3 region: CASSYEWGRAYEQYF. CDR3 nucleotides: TGTGCCAGCAGTTACGAGTGGGGCAGGGCCTACGAGCAGTACTTC.

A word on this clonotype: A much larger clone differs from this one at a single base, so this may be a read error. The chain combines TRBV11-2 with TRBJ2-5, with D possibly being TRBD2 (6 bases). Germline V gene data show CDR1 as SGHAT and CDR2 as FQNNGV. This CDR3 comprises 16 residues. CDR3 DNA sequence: TGTGCCGGCAGCTTCGAGGACCCCGGAGGGCAAGAGACCCAGTACTTC. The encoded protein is CAGSFEDPGGQETQYF.

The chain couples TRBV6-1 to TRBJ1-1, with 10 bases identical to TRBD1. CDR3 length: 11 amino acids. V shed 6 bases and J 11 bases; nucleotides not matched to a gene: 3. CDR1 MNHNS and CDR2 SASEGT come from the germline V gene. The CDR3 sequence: CASRRDRGAFF. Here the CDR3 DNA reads TGTGCCAGCAGACGGGACAGGGGCGCTTTCTTT.